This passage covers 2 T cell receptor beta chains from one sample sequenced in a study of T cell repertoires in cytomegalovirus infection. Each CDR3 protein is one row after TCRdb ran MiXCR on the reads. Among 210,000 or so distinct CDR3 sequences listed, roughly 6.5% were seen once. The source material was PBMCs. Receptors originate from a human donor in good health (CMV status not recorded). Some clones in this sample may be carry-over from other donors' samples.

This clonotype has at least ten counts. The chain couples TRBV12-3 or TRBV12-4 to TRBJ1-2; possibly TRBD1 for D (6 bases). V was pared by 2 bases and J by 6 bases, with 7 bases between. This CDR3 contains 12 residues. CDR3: CASSLQGNGYTF. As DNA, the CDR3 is TGTGCCAGCAGTTTACAGGGGAATGGCTACACCTTC.

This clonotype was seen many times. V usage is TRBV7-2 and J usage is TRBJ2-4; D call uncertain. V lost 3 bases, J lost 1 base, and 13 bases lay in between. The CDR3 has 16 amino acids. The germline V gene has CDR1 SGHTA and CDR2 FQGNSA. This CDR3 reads CASSLSALWAKNIQYF. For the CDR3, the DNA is TGTGCCAGCAGCTTGTCTGCTCTTTGGGCCAAAAACATTCAGTACTTC.